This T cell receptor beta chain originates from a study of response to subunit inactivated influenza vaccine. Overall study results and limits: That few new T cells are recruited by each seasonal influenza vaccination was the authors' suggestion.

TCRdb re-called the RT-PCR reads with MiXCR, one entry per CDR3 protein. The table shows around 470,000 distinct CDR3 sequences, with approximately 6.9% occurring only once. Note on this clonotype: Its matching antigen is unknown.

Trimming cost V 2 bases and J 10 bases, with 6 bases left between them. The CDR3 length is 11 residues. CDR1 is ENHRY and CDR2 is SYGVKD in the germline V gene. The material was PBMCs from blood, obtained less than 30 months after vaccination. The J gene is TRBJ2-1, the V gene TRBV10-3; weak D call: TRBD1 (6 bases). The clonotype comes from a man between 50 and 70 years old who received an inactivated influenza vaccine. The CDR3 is CAISEQGEQFF. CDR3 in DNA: TGTGCCATCAGTGAGCAGGGGGAGCAGTTCTTC.